Shown below are 15 T cell receptor beta chains from a single sample sequenced in a study of breast tumors, draining lymph nodes, adjacent tissues. The lymph nodes were axillary draining lymph nodes from breast cancer patients. TCRdb redid the calling of the multiplex PCR reads with MiXCR, one entry per CDR3 protein. The repertoire holds hundreds of thousands of distinct CDR3 sequences, with about a third as singletons. Sequencing was carried out using axillary lymph node tissue. Receptor source: a female donor with breast cancer. Some clones in this sample may be carry-over from other donors' samples.

In this sample, this clonotype turned up many times. This chain connects TRBV27 to TRBJ2-2, with TRBD1 identical over 9 bases. CDR3 length: 15 amino acids. With 3 bases clipped from V and 7 bases from J, the junction kept 6 bases outside the gene matches. CDR1 MNHEY and CDR2 SMNVEV come from the germline V gene (reference sequence). CDR3 sequence reads: CASSFRGQGIGELFF. Here the CDR3 DNA reads TGTGCCAGCAGTTTCCGCGGACAGGGGATCGGGGAGCTGTTTTTT.

This clonotype was recorded many times. The J gene is TRBJ2-1, the V gene TRBV14; tentatively, D is TRBD1 (6 bases). The CDR3 contains 15 residues. Germline CDR1 SGHDN, CDR2 FVKESK. V dropped 6 bases and J dropped 0 bases, with 12 bases sitting between them. The CDR3 DNA reads TGTGCCAGCAGTCGGGACATAGGCTCCTACAATGAGCAGTTCTTC. Translated: CASSRDIGSYNEQFF.

This clonotype was recorded at least ten times. The chain carries TRBV12-3 or TRBV12-4 and TRBJ1-5; tentatively, D is TRBD1 (5 bases). CDR3 length equals 12 residues. V was shortened by 6 bases and J by 7 bases, with 10 bases between the two germline ends. CDR3 residues: CASRLRGQPQHF. In DNA, the CDR3 is TGTGCCAGCAGACTGAGGGGACAGCCCCAGCATTTT.

This clonotype was counted ten times or more. The chain combines TRBV11-2 with TRBJ2-3, with 9 bases identical to TRBD1. The V gene end was trimmed by 5 bases and the J gene end by 5 bases; junction bases not matched to a gene: 26. There are 21 residues in the CDR3. Germline V gene data show CDR1 as SGHAT and CDR2 as FQNNGV. The CDR3 protein is CASSTYPGQGPGAAVGDTQYF. The CDR3 nucleotides are TGTGCCAGCAGCACCTACCCGGGACAGGGACCCGGGGCGGCCGTGGGAGATACGCAGTATTTT.

This clonotype has at least ten counts. The CDR3 loop reads CASSPWTSGSNEQFF. The DNA for the CDR3 is TGTGCCAGCAGCCCATGGACTAGCGGGAGCAATGAGCAGTTCTTC. J is TRBJ2-1 and V is TRBV12-3 or TRBV12-4; 13 bases are a match to TRBD2. There are 15 residues in the CDR3. V shed 6 bases and J 6 bases; nucleotides not matched to a gene: 5.

This clonotype has a count of ten or more. The gene calls are TRBV30 and TRBJ2-3; TRBD1 agrees at 7 bases. Germline V gives CDR1 GTSNPN, CDR2 SVGIG (reference sequence). The CDR3 length is 15 residues. The V gene end was trimmed by 2 bases and the J gene end by 0 bases; junction bases not matched to a gene: 5. In nucleotides, the CDR3 is TGTGCCTGGAGTATACAGGGGTCTAGCACAGATACGCAGTATTTT. Protein sequence: CAWSIQGSSTDTQYF.

The sample holds many counts of this clonotype. The rearrangement uses TRBV6-1 and TRBJ2-1, with 12 positions matching TRBD1. Germline lookup yields CDR1 MNHNS and CDR2 SASEGT. The CDR3 is 18 residues long. With V trimmed by 6 bases and J by 0 bases, 9 bases remained unmatched. CDR3 residues: CASRRRDRGPSSYNEQFF. DNA of the CDR3: TGTGCCAGCAGACGACGGGACAGGGGGCCGAGCTCCTACAATGAGCAGTTCTTC.

The gene calls are TRBV9 and TRBJ1-4, with 8 bases lining up with TRBD1. Germline loops: CDR1 SGDLS, CDR2 YYNGEE. The CDR3 loop spans 13 amino acids. With 7 bases clipped from V and 5 bases from J, the junction kept 4 bases outside the gene matches. DNA of the CDR3: TGTGCCAGCGTAAGACAGGGGAATGAAAAACTGTTTTTT. Protein sequence: CASVRQGNEKLFF.

The chain links TRBV7-3 to TRBJ2-7, with 10 bases lining up with TRBD2. The length of the CDR3 is 15 residues. Germline V CDR1 and CDR2: SGHTA, FQGTGA. With 5 bases clipped from V and 2 bases from J, the junction kept 6 bases outside the gene matches. CDR3 residues: CASSPSAGGPYEQYF. Written as DNA, the CDR3 is TGTGCCAGCAGCCCGTCAGCGGGAGGGCCCTACGAGCAGTACTTC.

This clonotype has only a few counts. A much bigger clone sits one base away, suggesting this may be a read error. This sequence joins TRBV11-3 and TRBJ2-5; D is tentatively TRBD1 or TRBD2 (7 bases each). Trimming pared 5 bases from V and 2 bases from J, leaving 18 bases between. The CDR3 contains 16 residues. In germline, CDR1 is SGHNT, CDR2 YENEEA. CDR3 protein: CASSQGGGTGQETQYF. The CDR3 DNA is TGTGCCAGCAGCCAGGGGGGGGGCACGGGGCAAGAGACCCAGTACTTC.

This clonotype was detected many times. The chain employs TRBV12-3 or TRBV12-4 and TRBJ1-4, with D maybe TRBD1 (6 bases). The V end lost 7 bases, the J end lost 7 bases, and 13 bases lay between the germline ends. This CDR3 is 13 amino acids long. CDR3 amino acids: CASIRGGSEKLFF. CDR3 DNA sequence: TGTGCCAGCATTCGGGGGGGCTCTGAAAAACTGTTTTTT.

The sample holds many counts of this clonotype. The rearrangement uses TRBV12-3 or TRBV12-4 and TRBJ2-1, with a weak D call TRBD2 (6 bases). Deletions cut 4 bases from V and 6 bases from J, with 13 bases between. CDR3 length equals 14 residues. The CDR3 DNA follows: TGTGCCAGCAGTTCCCGGAGGGCCACCAATGAGCAGTTCTTC. Protein sequence: CASSSRRATNEQFF.

This clonotype was detected ten times or more. This chain uses TRBV12-3 or TRBV12-4 with TRBJ1-6, with TRBD1 identical over 7 bases. The CDR3 loop spans 14 amino acids. The V gene end was trimmed by 3 bases and the J gene end by 6 bases; junction bases not matched to a gene: 2. CDR3 DNA sequence: TGTGCCAGCAGTTTGAGACAGGGTAATTCACCCCTCCACTTT. It yields the protein CASSLRQGNSPLHF.

This clonotype showed up many times. V is TRBV18 and J is TRBJ2-7, with D perhaps matching TRBD2 (6 bases). There are 13 residues in the CDR3. Deletions cut 3 bases from V and 5 bases from J, with 11 bases between. In germline, CDR1 is KGHSH, CDR2 LQKENI. The CDR3 sequence: CASSPKRADEQYF. In nucleotides, the CDR3 is TGTGCCAGCTCACCCAAGCGGGCGGACGAGCAGTACTTC.

This clonotype was observed many times. The chain links TRBV10-3 to TRBJ2-7; 9 nucleotides align to TRBD1. The germline CDR1 and CDR2 sequences are ENHRY and SYGVKD. CDR3 size: 16 residues. Trimming cost V 0 bases and J 5 bases; bases outside gene matches: 8. Here the CDR3 DNA reads TGTGCCATCAGTGAGTCTGAAGGGACAGGGTTCCACGAGCAGTACTTC. Translation: CAISESEGTGFHEQYF.